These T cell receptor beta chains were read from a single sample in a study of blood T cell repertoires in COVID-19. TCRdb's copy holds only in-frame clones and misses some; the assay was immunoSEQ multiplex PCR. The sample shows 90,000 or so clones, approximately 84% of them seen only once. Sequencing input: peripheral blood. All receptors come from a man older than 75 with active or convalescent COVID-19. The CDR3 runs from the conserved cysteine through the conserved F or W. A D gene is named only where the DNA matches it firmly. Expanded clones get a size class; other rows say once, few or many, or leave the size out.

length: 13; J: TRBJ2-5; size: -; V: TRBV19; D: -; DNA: TGTGCCAGTAGTCGGACAAGCCCTGAGACCCAGTACTTC; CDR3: CASSRTSPETQYF
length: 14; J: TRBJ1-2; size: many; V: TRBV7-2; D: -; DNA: TGTGCCAGCAGCTCACCGGGGGGGGCGTTTGGCTACACCTTC; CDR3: CASSSPGGAFGYTF
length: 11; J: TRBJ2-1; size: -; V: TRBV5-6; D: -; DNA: TGTGCCAGCAGCTCGCTAAATGAGCAGTTCTTC; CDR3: CASSSLNEQFF
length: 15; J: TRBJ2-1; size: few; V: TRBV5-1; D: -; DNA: TGCGCCAGCAGCTTTGCCCCTAGTACCTACAATGAGCAGTTCTTC; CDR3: CASSFAPSTYNEQFF
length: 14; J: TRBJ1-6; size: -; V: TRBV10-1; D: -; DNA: TGCGCCAGCAGTGAAGAGCGGATAAATTCACCCCTCCACTTT; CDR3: CASSEERINSPLHF
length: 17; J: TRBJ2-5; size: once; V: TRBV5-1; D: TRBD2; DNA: TGCGCCAGCAGCTTGTATTCTGGGACTAGCGGGGGAGAGACCCAGTACTTC; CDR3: CASSLYSGTSGGETQYF
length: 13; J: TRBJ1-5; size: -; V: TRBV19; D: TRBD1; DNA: TGTGCCAGCGGACAGGGTTCAAGTCAGCCCCAGCATTTT; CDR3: CASGQGSSQPQHF
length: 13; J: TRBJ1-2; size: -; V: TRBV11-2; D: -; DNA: TGTGCCAGCACCCTGGGTGTCGGGTCTGGCTACACCTTC; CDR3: CASTLGVGSGYTF
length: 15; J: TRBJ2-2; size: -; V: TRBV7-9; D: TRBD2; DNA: TGTGCCAGCAGCTTAGAGGGACTAGCTATCGGGGAGCTGTTTTTT; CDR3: CASSLEGLAIGELFF
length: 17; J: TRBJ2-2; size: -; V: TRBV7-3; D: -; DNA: TGTGCCAGCAGCCCCCGCACAGGGTTTGCGAACACCGGGGAGCTGTTTTTT; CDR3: CASSPRTGFANTGELFF
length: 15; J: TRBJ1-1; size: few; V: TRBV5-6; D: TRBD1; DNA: TGTGCCAGCAGCTTTGGGTGGACAGGGGGTTCTGAAGCTTTCTTT; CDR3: CASSFGWTGGSEAFF
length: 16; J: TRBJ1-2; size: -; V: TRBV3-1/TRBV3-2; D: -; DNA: TGTGCCAGCAGCCAAGGCAGTGCCAGAACTAACTATGGCTACACCTTC; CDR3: CASSQGSARTNYGYTF
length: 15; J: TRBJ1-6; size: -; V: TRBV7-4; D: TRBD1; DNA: TGTGCCAGCAGCTCGTTAGGACAGGGGGTTTCACCCCTCCACTTT; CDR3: CASSSLGQGVSPLHF
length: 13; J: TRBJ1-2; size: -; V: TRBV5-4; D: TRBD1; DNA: TGTGCCAGCAGCACGAACAGGGGGCTCGGCTACACCTTC; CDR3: CASSTNRGLGYTF
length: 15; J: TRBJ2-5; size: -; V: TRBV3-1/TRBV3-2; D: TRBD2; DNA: TGTGCCAGCAGCCAAGGGGCTAGCGGGGCAGAGACCCAGTACTTC; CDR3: CASSQGASGAETQYF
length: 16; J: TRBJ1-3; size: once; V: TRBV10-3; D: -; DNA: TGTGCCATCAGTGAGTCGCGGGCCAGCTCTGGAAACACCATATATTTT; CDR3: CAISESRASSGNTIYF
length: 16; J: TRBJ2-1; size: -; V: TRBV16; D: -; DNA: TGTGCCAGCAGCCACTCTCCCCTAGCGACTGAGAATGAGCAGTTCTTC; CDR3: CASSHSPLATENEQFF
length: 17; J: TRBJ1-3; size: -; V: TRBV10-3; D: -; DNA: TGTGCCATCAGTGAGCCTCTGGGCCCAGGCTCTGGAAACACCATATATTTT; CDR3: CAISEPLGPGSGNTIYF
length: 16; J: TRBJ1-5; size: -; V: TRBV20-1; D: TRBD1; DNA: TGCAGTGCTAGTTCAACAGGGGCGCGGTTTAATCAGCCCCAGCATTTT; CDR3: CSASSTGARFNQPQHF
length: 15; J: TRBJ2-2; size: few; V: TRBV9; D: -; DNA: TGTGCCAGCAGCGTAGCCGGGATGAACACCGGGGAGCTGTTTTTT; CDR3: CASSVAGMNTGELFF